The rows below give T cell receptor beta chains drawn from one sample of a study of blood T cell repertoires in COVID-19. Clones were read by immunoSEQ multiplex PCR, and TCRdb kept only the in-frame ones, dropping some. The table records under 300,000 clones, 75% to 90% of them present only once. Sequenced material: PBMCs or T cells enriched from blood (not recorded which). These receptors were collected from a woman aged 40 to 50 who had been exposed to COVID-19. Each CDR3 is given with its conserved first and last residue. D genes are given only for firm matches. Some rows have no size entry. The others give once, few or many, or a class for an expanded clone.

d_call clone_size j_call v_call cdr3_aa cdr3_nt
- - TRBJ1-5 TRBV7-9 CASSLEWGQDQPQHF TGTGCCAGCAGCTTAGAGTGGGGGCAGGATCAGCCCCAGCATTTT
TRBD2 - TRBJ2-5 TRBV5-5 CASSRAGGEETQYF TGTGCCAGCAGCCGAGCGGGAGGGGAAGAGACCCAGTACTTC
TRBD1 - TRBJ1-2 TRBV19 CASTPWDRPYGYTF TGTGCCAGTACCCCTTGGGACAGACCTTATGGCTACACCTTC
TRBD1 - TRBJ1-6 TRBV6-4 CASSEGQGLGSYNSPLHF TGTGCCAGCAGTGAGGGACAGGGGTTGGGGTCCTATAATTCACCCCTCCACTTT
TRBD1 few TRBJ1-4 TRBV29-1 CSVEDLGQGGEKLFF TGCAGCGTTGAAGATCTGGGACAGGGGGGTGAAAAACTGTTTTTT
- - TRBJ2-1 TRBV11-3 CASSPSSGTGNEQFF TGTGCCAGCAGCCCCTCTAGCGGGACAGGCAATGAGCAGTTCTTC
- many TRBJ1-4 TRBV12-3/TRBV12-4 CASSLGANEKLFF TGTGCCAGCAGTTTAGGGGCCAATGAAAAACTGTTTTTT
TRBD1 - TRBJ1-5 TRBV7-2 CASSLTGTGKQPQHF TGTGCCAGCAGCCTGACCGGGACAGGTAAACAGCCCCAGCATTTT
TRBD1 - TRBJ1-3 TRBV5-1 CASSHDRGSGNTIYF TGTGCCAGCAGCCATGACAGGGGCTCTGGAAACACCATATATTTT
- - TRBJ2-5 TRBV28 CASSLSTGTSRTQYF TGTGCCAGCAGTTTGTCCACCGGTACTTCGAGGACCCAGTACTTC
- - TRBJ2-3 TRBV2 CASNEGFRDTQYF TGTGCCAGCAATGAGGGCTTCAGGGATACGCAGTATTTT
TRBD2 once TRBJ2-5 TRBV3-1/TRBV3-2 CASSQDAGGGAGETQYF TGTGCCAGCAGCCAAGATGCAGGCGGGGGGGCAGGAGAGACCCAGTACTTC
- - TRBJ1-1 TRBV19 CASSPPGRGATEAFF TGTGCCAGTAGTCCCCCAGGCAGGGGAGCCACTGAAGCTTTCTTT
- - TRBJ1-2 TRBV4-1 CASSQPRAQGYNYGYTF TGCGCCAGCAGCCAACCAAGGGCGCAGGGATATAACTATGGCTACACCTTC
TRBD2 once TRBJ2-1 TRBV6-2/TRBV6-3 CASSRYLAGDSNEQFF TGTGCCAGCAGCCGATACCTAGCGGGAGATTCAAATGAGCAGTTCTTC
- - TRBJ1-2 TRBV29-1 CSVREGDGYTF TGCAGCGTCCGGGAGGGGGATGGCTACACCTTC
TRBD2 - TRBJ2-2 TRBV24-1 CATSTSGRDTGELFF TGTGCCACCTCGACTAGCGGGAGAGACACCGGGGAGCTGTTTTTT
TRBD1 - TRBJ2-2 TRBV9 CASSGPRGQGTGELFF TGTGCCAGCAGCGGCCCCAGGGGGCAGGGCACCGGGGAGCTGTTTTTT
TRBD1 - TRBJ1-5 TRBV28 CASSGQGFQPQHF TGTGCCAGCTCCGGACAGGGTTTTCAGCCCCAGCATTTT
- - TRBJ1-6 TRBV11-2 CASSLGQYGSPLHF TGTGCCAGCAGCTTGGGCCAGTATGGATCACCCCTCCACTTT
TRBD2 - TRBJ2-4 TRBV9 CASSRLAGASKNIQYF TGTGCCAGCAGCCGTCTAGCGGGAGCCTCCAAAAACATTCAGTACTTC
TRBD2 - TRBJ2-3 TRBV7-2 CASSLYSSGGVDTQYF TGTGCCAGCAGCTTGTACTCTAGCGGGGGGGTCGATACGCAGTATTTT
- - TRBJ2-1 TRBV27 CASSPGVSSYNEQFF TGTGCCAGCAGTCCAGGGGTCAGCTCCTACAATGAGCAGTTCTTC
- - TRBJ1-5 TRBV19 CASSNRVSNQPQHF TGTGCCAGTAGTAACAGGGTTAGCAATCAGCCCCAGCATTTT
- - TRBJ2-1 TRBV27 CASSPARDSNEQFF TGTGCCAGCAGCCCAGCCCGGGACTCCAATGAGCAGTTCTTC
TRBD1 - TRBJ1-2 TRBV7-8 CASSFMDRFYGYTF TGTGCCAGCAGCTTTATGGACAGGTTCTATGGCTACACCTTC
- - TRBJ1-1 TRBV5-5 CASLRLGTEAFF TGTGCCAGCCTTCGCCTCGGCACTGAAGCTTTCTTT
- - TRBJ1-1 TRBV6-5 CASSYGPSPNTEAFF TGTGCCAGCAGTTACGGCCCGTCCCCGAACACTGAAGCTTTCTTT
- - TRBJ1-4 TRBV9 CASSVGGRGEKLFF TGTGCCAGCAGCGTAGGCGGCAGGGGTGAAAAACTGTTTTTT
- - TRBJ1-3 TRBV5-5 CASSSHGNTIYF TGTGCCAGCAGTTCCCATGGAAACACCATATATTTT
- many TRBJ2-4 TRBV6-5 CASRRPGSAKNIQYF TGTGCCAGCAGACGACCAGGGTCGGCCAAAAACATTCAGTACTTC
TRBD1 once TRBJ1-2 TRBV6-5 CASGGHKGGADGYTF TGTGCCAGCGGGGGACACAAAGGGGGCGCGGACGGCTACACCTTC
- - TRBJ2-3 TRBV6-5 CASSSPRYSYTQYF TGTGCCAGCAGTAGCCCCCGTTACAGTTATACGCAGTATTTT
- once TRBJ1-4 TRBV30 CASSPITTNEKLFF TGTGCCTCCTCGCCTATTACAACTAATGAAAAACTGTTTTTT
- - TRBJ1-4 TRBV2 CASRAGLSNEKLFF TGTGCCAGCAGGGCGGGGCTCAGTAATGAAAAACTGTTTTTT
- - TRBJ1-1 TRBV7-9 CASHHRPVGLAEAFF TGTGCCAGCCACCATAGACCAGTTGGACTCGCTGAAGCTTTCTTT
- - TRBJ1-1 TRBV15 CATSRGRTDNTEAFF TGTGCCACCAGCAGAGGTAGGACAGATAACACTGAAGCTTTCTTT
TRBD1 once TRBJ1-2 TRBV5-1 CASGPLGQGAPSGGYTF TGTGCCAGCGGACCGTTGGGACAGGGGGCGCCTTCGGGTGGCTACACCTTC
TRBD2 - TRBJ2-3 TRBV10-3 CAISETGTSGSTDTQYF TGTGCCATCAGTGAGACGGGGACTAGCGGGAGCACAGATACGCAGTATTTT
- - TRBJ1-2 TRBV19 CASSRTVSNYGYTF TGTGCCAGTAGTAGGACAGTGAGTAACTATGGCTACACCTTC
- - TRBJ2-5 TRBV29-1 CSARGGGETQYF TGCAGCGCCCGTGGGGGCGGGGAGACCCAGTACTTC
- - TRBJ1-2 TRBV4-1 CASSQPRDRNYGYTF TGCGCCAGCAGCCAGCCCCGTGACAGGAACTATGGCTACACCTTC
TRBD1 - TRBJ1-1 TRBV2 CASSQADRLNTEAFF TGTGCCAGCAGCCAAGCGGACAGGCTAAACACTGAAGCTTTCTTT
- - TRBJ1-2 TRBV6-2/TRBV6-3 CASSYRTFGYTF TGTGCCAGCAGTTATAGAACCTTCGGCTACACCTTC
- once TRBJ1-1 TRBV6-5 CASLTGPMNTEAFF TGTGCCAGCCTAACAGGGCCCATGAACACTGAAGCTTTCTTT
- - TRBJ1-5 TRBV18 CASSPNSAGAQPQHF TGTGCCAGCTCACCAAATTCCGCAGGGGCCCAGCCCCAGCATTTT
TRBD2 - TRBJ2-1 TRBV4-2 CASSQDRSGMVQFF TGTGCCAGCAGCCAAGATCGGAGCGGGATGGTGCAGTTCTTC